The 21 T cell receptor beta chains in this list originate from one sample, sequenced in a study of T-cell memory formation after mild COVID-19 (dated by TCRdb to the early 2020s). The library came from 5' RACE. TCRdb shows the sequencer as Illumina NovaSeq 6000. Through fastp at Q25 and MiXCR, TCRdb rebuilt clones from the public reads, retaining in-frame beta chains. Each CDR3 protein gets just one entry, which takes the most common genes and DNA from the rows behind it. Present in this sample are approximately 300,000 distinct CDR3 sequences, about 16% of which were seen just once. 22% of the sample is held by the ten biggest clonotypes. The sample taken for sequencing was PBMCs or a T cell subset sorted from them (not recorded which). Receptor source: a young man who had mild COVID-19 (a few samples of this study predate the infection). The sample titles of this study are shuffled in the database, so cell type and time point are left out; the donor was told from shared clones.

This clonotype was detected many times. The chain has TRBV10-3 and TRBJ1-5; D is uncertain. In germline, CDR1 is ENHRY, CDR2 SYGVKD. Deletions cut 0 bases from V and 11 bases from J, with 14 bases between. The CDR3 consists of 14 residues. CDR3 nucleotide sequence: TGTGCCATCAGTGAGTCTACGGCGACCAAGGCCCAGCATTTT. Translating gives CAISESTATKAQHF.

The sample holds a few counts of this clonotype. The chain employs TRBV14 and TRBJ1-4; 7 positions agree with TRBD1. Germline V gene sequence: CDR1 SGHDN, CDR2 FVKESK. With 5 bases clipped from V and 7 bases from J, the junction kept 7 bases outside the gene matches. The CDR3 is 14 residues long. The CDR3 nucleotides read TGTGCCAGCAGCGCACAGGGGTGGATTGAAAAACTGTTTTTT. This codes for CASSAQGWIEKLFF.

The V call is TRBV18, the J call TRBJ1-2, with D maybe TRBD1 (5 bases). Looked up from germline, CDR1 is KGHSH and CDR2 is LQKENI. The CDR3 totals 17 residues. The ends were cut back, 3 bases at V and 0 bases at J, with 17 bases in the middle. The CDR3 DNA reads as TGTGCCAGCTCACCTTTCGACAGCTTATCTTCTAACTATGGCTACACCTTC. This encodes CASSPFDSLSSNYGYTF.

The chain employs TRBV11-1 and TRBJ2-7; the D gene is possibly TRBD1 (5 bases). The germline V gene encodes CDR1 SGHAT and CDR2 FQDESV (reference sequence). Trimming left V 3 bases short and J 0 bases short, with 15 bases between. CDR3 length equals 16 residues. The CDR3 loop is CASSFLGASDSYEQYV. The CDR3 nucleotides read TGTGCCAGCAGCTTTTTAGGGGCGTCGGACTCCTACGAGCAGTACGTC.

This chain uses TRBV30 with TRBJ1-1; D not resolved. V dropped 4 bases and J dropped 0 bases, with 9 bases sitting between them. The V gene's germline CDR1 is GTSNPN and CDR2 SVGIG (reference sequence). The CDR3 is 13 amino acids. The CDR3 sequence is CAWKAFMNTEAFF. In DNA form, the CDR3 reads TGTGCCTGGAAAGCTTTCATGAACACTGAAGCTTTCTTT. The full variable domain, completed using reference TRBV30 and TRBJ1-1, is SQTIHQWPATLVQPVGSPLSLECTVEGTSNPNLYWYRQAAGRGLQLLFYSVGIGQISSEVPQNLSASRPQDRQFILSSKKLLLSDSGFYLCAWKAFMNTEAFFGQGTRLTVV.

The chain uses TRBV20-1 and TRBJ2-5; 8 nucleotides agree with TRBD1. The V gene end was trimmed by 5 bases and the J gene end by 2 bases; junction bases not matched to a gene: 7. The germline V gene encodes CDR1 DFQATT and CDR2 SNEGSKA (reference sequence). The CDR3 runs to 14 residues. The CDR3 loop reads CSAPGTGIQETQYF. The CDR3 DNA is TGCAGTGCTCCCGGGACAGGCATACAAGAGACCCAGTACTTC.

This clonotype has only a few counts. The V gene is TRBV7-2, the J gene TRBJ1-1, with a possible D match to TRBD1 (5 bases). The CDR3 contains 13 residues. Trimming removed 1 base from V and 11 bases from J, with 14 bases in between. Germline V gene data show CDR1 as SGHTA and CDR2 as FQGNSA. The CDR3, as DNA: TGTGCCAGCAGCTTAGAAGAGCGGGGGTGGGCTTTCTTT. Translation gives CASSLEERGWAFF.

The J gene is TRBJ1-2, the V gene TRBV19; 7 positions match TRBD1. Per the germline V gene, CDR1 is LNHDA and CDR2 is SQIVND (reference sequence). The CDR3 extends over 15 amino acids. Trimming at V came to 7 bases and at J to 5 bases, leaving 13 bases not matched to a gene. The CDR3 coding sequence is TGTGCCAGTAAAATGGGAACAGGGGAGTGGTATGGCTACACCTTC. Protein product: CASKMGTGEWYGYTF.

This clonotype has a handful of counts. Here the CDR3 reads CASKRMNEQFF. As DNA, the CDR3 is TGTGCCAGCAAGCGGATGAATGAGCAGTTCTTC. V gene TRBV18 combines with J gene TRBJ2-1; a possible D gene is TRBD2 (5 bases). The ends were cut back, 8 bases at V and 7 bases at J, with 9 bases in the middle. CDR3 length: 11 residues. The V gene's germline CDR1 is KGHSH and CDR2 LQKENI.

This clonotype was detected only a few times. The chain carries TRBV6-6 and TRBJ2-3; 8 bases map to TRBD1. CDR1 is MNHNY, CDR2 SVGAGI, per germline (reference sequence). The CDR3 runs to 21 residues. V lost 2 bases and J lost 0; bases outside the gene matches: 19. This CDR3 is CASSYPMGQGAGLGSTDTQYF. CDR3 DNA sequence: TGTGCCAGCAGTTACCCAATGGGCCAGGGGGCAGGACTGGGTAGCACAGATACGCAGTATTTT.

The V and J genes are TRBV19 and TRBJ2-6; no firm D call. Germline loops: CDR1 LNHDA, CDR2 SQIVND (reference sequence). V lost 1 base, J lost 2 bases, and 15 bases lay in between. CDR3 length equals 18 residues. Here the CDR3 DNA reads TGTGCCAGTAGTATAGGCCCCTCCGCAGGCACTGGGGCCAACGTCCTGACTTTC. As protein: CASSIGPSAGTGANVLTF.

The sample holds a few counts of this clonotype. The rearrangement links TRBV20-1 to TRBJ1-3; TRBD1 aligns across 9 bases. V was clipped by 4 bases and J by 7 bases; unmatched bases: 5. This CDR3 has 13 amino acids. Per germline, CDR1 DFQATT and CDR2 SNEGSKA (reference sequence). CDR3 protein: CSAIRDRANTIYF. The CDR3 nucleotides read TGCAGTGCTATTAGGGACAGGGCGAACACCATATATTTT.

The chain joins TRBV18 to TRBJ1-1; D possibly corresponds to TRBD1 (5 bases). The germline V and J ends were trimmed by 3 bases and 4 bases, with 18 bases remaining between them. CDR1 is KGHSH and CDR2 is LQKENI in the germline V gene. The CDR3 is 16 amino acids. CDR3 sequence reads: CASSPQHVDGGTEAFF. The CDR3 DNA reads TGTGCCAGCTCACCCCAGCACGTGGACGGGGGCACTGAAGCTTTCTTT.

The J gene is TRBJ2-5, the V gene TRBV7-8, with a tentative D call TRBD2 (6 bases). Trimming took off 2 bases at V and 0 bases at J, with 13 bases between the two ends. Germline CDR1 is SGHVS and CDR2 is FQNEAQ. The CDR3 loop spans 16 amino acids. The chain's CDR3 is CASSLLAGQYQETQYF. CDR3 coding DNA: TGTGCCAGCAGCTTACTTGCGGGGCAGTACCAAGAGACCCAGTACTTC.

The chain is built from TRBV4-3 and TRBJ1-1; 8 bases are shared with TRBD1. The germline gives CDR1 LGHNA, CDR2 YSLEER. The CDR3 sequence is 17 residues long. V lost 0 bases and J lost 5; bases outside the gene matches: 11. The CDR3 region has the DNA TGCGCCAGCAGCCAAGACTTGGCAGGGGGCCGCGGTACTGAAGCTTTCTTT. As protein: CASSQDLAGGRGTEAFF.

This clonotype was picked up a small number of times. The chain uses TRBV4-2 and TRBJ1-6; no clear D. The V gene's germline CDR1 is LGHNA and CDR2 YNFKEQ. This CDR3 contains 16 residues. V gave up 0 bases and J gave up 0 bases, with 6 bases separating them. The CDR3 spells CASSQEGSSYNSPLHF. CDR3 in DNA: TGTGCCAGCAGCCAAGAGGGCAGCTCCTATAATTCACCCCTCCACTTT.

This clonotype was detected only a few times. The rearrangement links TRBV4-1 to TRBJ1-1, with D possibly matching TRBD1 (5 bases). Germline lookup yields CDR1 MGHRA and CDR2 YSYEKL. The CDR3 length is 18 residues. The V end lost 4 bases, the J end lost 0 bases, and 21 bases lay between the germline ends. The DNA for the CDR3 is TGCGCCAGCAGCCCCGTTGGTAAAGGCTGGGGGATGAACACTGAAGCTTTCTTT. Translated, it gives CASSPVGKGWGMNTEAFF.

The chain links TRBV7-2 to TRBJ1-1; D gene uncertain. Germline V gene data show CDR1 as SGHTA and CDR2 as FQGNSA. The CDR3 sequence is 14 residues long. V was cut by 1 base and J by 8 bases, with 14 bases left in between. CDR3 nucleotide sequence: TGTGCCAGCAGCTTAGACGCCGGGAATTTAGAAGCTTTCTTT. As protein: CASSLDAGNLEAFF.

This clonotype has only a few counts. This chain uses TRBV5-1 with TRBJ2-7, with D tentatively TRBD1 (6 bases). The germline V gene encodes CDR1 SGHRS and CDR2 YFSETQ. V was cut by 4 bases and J by 0 bases, with 11 bases left in between. CDR3 length equals 14 residues. The CDR3 bases are TGCGCCAGCAGCACCGACAGGCTCTCCTACGAGCAGTACTTC. This gives the protein CASSTDRLSYEQYF.

This clonotype was counted only a few times. The V call is TRBV2, the J call TRBJ2-7, with D unclear. The CDR3 is 14 amino acids. Germline V gene sequence: CDR1 SNHLY, CDR2 FYNNEI. The V end was cut by 0 bases, the J end by 1 base, with 7 bases between. This CDR3 reads CASSEATASYEQYF. CDR3 in DNA: TGTGCCAGCAGTGAAGCTACGGCTTCCTACGAGCAGTACTTC.

This clonotype turned up a few times. The CDR3, as DNA: TGTGCCAGCAGCACGGTCCCGGGGAGTGAGCAGTTCTTC. Translated: CASSTVPGSEQFF. This rearrangement joins TRBV6-5 to TRBJ2-1; D is possibly TRBD2 (5 bases). In germline, CDR1 is MNHEY, CDR2 SVGAGI. CDR3 length: 13 amino acids. V shed 6 bases and J shed 9 bases, with 15 bases lying between them.